These 31 T cell receptor beta chains were sequenced from one sample in a study of CD8 T cells in Susac syndrome. Random hexamers were used to reverse transcribe the RNA input (about 0.45 to 1 ug). One entry per CDR3 protein, called by TCRdb with MiXCR from the immunoSEQ multiplex PCR reads. Here the sample spans fewer than 60,000 distinct CDR3 sequences, 85% to 95% being singletons. Sequencing was done on a sample of CD8+ T cells from PBMCs. Receptors were obtained from a human donor with Susac syndrome.

The chain uses TRBV4-1 and TRBJ2-3; D call uncertain. V lost 0 bases, J lost 2 bases, and 9 bases lay in between. The CDR3 is 15 amino acids. Germline V gene data show CDR1 as MGHRA and CDR2 as YSYEKL. CDR3 coding DNA: TGCGCCAGCAGCCAAGAGTCCAGCGACACAGATACGCAGTATTTT. Its translation: CASSQESSDTDTQYF.

The chain recombines TRBV3-1 with TRBJ2-3; D is perhaps TRBD1 (6 bases). The CDR3 totals 15 residues. Germline V lookup: CDR1 LGHDT, CDR2 YNNKEL (reference sequence). Trimming took off 0 bases at V and 6 bases at J, with 13 bases between the two ends. The CDR3 region has the DNA TGTGCCAGCAGCCAAGACTTGGGGGCATTGGATACGCAGTATTTT. Translation: CASSQDLGALDTQYF.

The J gene is TRBJ1-2, the V gene TRBV20-1; possible D gene TRBD1, 6 bases. Germline assignment: CDR1 DFQATT and CDR2 SNEGSKA (reference sequence). The CDR3 has 11 amino acids. CDR3 region: CRPARGRGYTF. CDR3 nucleotides: TGCAGGCCCGCCAGGGGTCGTGGCTACACCTTC.

The chain is built from TRBV6-1 and TRBJ1-2; tentative D call: TRBD1 (5 bases). CDR3 length: 17 amino acids. Germline CDR1 reads MNHNS; CDR2 reads SASEGT. The V end was cut by 8 bases, the J end by 0 bases, with 22 bases between. Written as DNA, the CDR3 is TGTGCCAGCTCCCCCCACTTGGGACGGGGACCTAACTATGGCTACACCTTC. As protein: CASSPHLGRGPNYGYTF.

The chain couples TRBV4-3 to TRBJ1-2; 7 nucleotides match TRBD1. Germline CDR1 LGHNA, CDR2 YSLEER. Germline trimming cut 0 bases from V and 5 bases from J; bases unmatched to any gene: 9. CDR3 length: 16 residues. The DNA of the CDR3 is TGCGCCAGCAGCCAAGACCCAGGGGGAGAGTATTATGGCTACACCTTC. Amino acid sequence: CASSQDPGGEYYGYTF.

The gene calls are TRBV12-3 or TRBV12-4 and TRBJ2-5, with a possible D match to TRBD2 (6 bases). There are 13 residues in the CDR3. Trimming shortened V by 6 bases and J by 10 bases, and 18 bases separated the two germline ends. The CDR3 protein is CASSLPGLTYQYF. CDR3 DNA sequence: TGTGCCAGCAGCCTTCCGGGACTCACATACCAGTACTTC.

V is TRBV7-3 and J is TRBJ2-1, with D tentatively TRBD1 (6 bases). Per germline, CDR1 SGHTA and CDR2 FQGTGA. The CDR3 contains 14 residues. V shed 4 bases and J shed 8 bases, with 15 bases lying between them. CDR3 loop: CASSSVQGGDEQFF. The CDR3 nucleotides are TGTGCCAGCAGCTCAGTACAGGGCGGCGATGAGCAGTTCTTC. The whole variable domain, filled in from reference TRBV7-3 and TRBJ2-1, reads GAGVSQTPSNKVTEKGKYVELRCDPISGHTALYWYRQSLGQGPEFLIYFQGTGAADDSGLPNDRFFAVRPEGSVSTLKIQRTERGDSAVYLCASSSVQGGDEQFFGPGTRLTVL.

V is TRBV28 and J is TRBJ2-5; D gene ambiguous. The CDR3 totals 12 residues. CDR1 is MDHEN and CDR2 is SYDVKM in the germline V gene. V dropped 1 base and J dropped 4 bases, with 4 bases sitting between them. The CDR3 DNA follows: TGTGCCAGCAGTTTATATTCAGAGACCCAGTACTTC. Amino acids: CASSLYSETQYF.

CDR3 residues: CASSWASVYEQFF. The DNA of the CDR3 is TGTGCCAGCAGTTGGGCTAGTGTATATGAGCAGTTCTTC. The V gene is TRBV12-3 or TRBV12-4, the J gene TRBJ2-1; D unclear. Trimming took 4 bases from V and 8 from J, leaving 12 bases between them. CDR3 length: 13 residues.

V usage is TRBV9 and J usage is TRBJ1-2, with D possibly matching TRBD1 (5 bases). The V end was cut by 2 bases, the J end by 4 bases, with 12 bases between. The CDR3 consists of 14 residues. Germline V lookup: CDR1 SGDLS, CDR2 YYNGEE. CDR3 DNA: TGTGCCAGCAGCGTCTTAGGGGACTCCTATGGCTACACCTTC. It codes for CASSVLGDSYGYTF.

The DNA of the CDR3 is TGCAGCGTTGACGGGGGCGTCTATGGCTACACCTTC. It is translated as CSVDGGVYGYTF. This chain joins TRBV29-1 and TRBJ1-2; weak D call: TRBD1 (6 bases). The CDR3 is 12 residues long. Germline CDR1 and CDR2: SQVTM and ANQGSEA. V was clipped by 3 bases and J by 4 bases, with 9 bases between them.

This rearrangement joins TRBV6-5 to TRBJ2-7; possibly TRBD2 for D (5 bases). Trimming removed 1 base from V and 5 bases from J, with 12 bases in between. The CDR3 totals 14 residues. Germline loops: CDR1 MNHEY, CDR2 SVGAGI. The CDR3 sequence: CASSYWENGDEQYF. The CDR3 nucleotides are TGTGCCAGCAGTTACTGGGAGAATGGAGACGAGCAGTACTTC.

This rearrangement joins TRBV29-1 to TRBJ1-2; 7 nucleotides agree with TRBD1. The germline V gene has CDR1 SQVTM and CDR2 ANQGSEA. V lost 7 bases and J lost 8; bases outside the gene matches: 10. The CDR3 loop spans 12 amino acids. CDR3 residues: CSGSTGTMGYTF. The CDR3 nucleotides read TGCAGCGGGTCGACAGGGACTATGGGCTACACCTTC.

This clonotype was recorded a few times. This chain joins TRBV13 and TRBJ2-3; a weak D match, TRBD2 (5 bases). Looked up from germline, CDR1 is PRHDT and CDR2 is FYEKMQ (reference sequence). Trimming removed 0 bases at V and 5 bases at J, with 15 bases between. This CDR3 has 16 amino acids. The DNA of the CDR3 is TGTGCCAGCAGCTTAGGCCCGAGGGTAGGGCGAGATACGCAGTATTTT. This sequence encodes CASSLGPRVGRDTQYF.

The chain is built from TRBV11-2 and TRBJ2-7; 7 nucleotides align to TRBD1. The V gene end was trimmed by 4 bases and the J gene end by 3 bases; junction bases not matched to a gene: 0. From germline, CDR1 is SGHAT and CDR2 FQNNGV. The CDR3 extends over 12 amino acids. The CDR3 DNA reads TGTGCCAGCAGCTGGACAGGCTACGAGCAGTACTTC. The encoded protein is CASSWTGYEQYF.

This clonotype has only one observation. This chain links TRBV23-1 with TRBJ1-1, with unresolved D. TRBV23-1 carries the ORF label, with uncertain function. CDR3 size: 10 residues. V was trimmed by 7 bases and J by 10 bases, leaving 10 bases between them. CDR3 nucleotide sequence: TGCGCCAGCAATACTCTAAGAGCTTTCTTT. Translating it yields CASNTLRAFF.

The gene calls are TRBV11-1 and TRBJ1-5; 7 nucleotides align to TRBD1. Germline V lookup: CDR1 SGHAT, CDR2 FQDESV (reference sequence). The V segment lost 5 bases and the J segment 5 bases; nucleotides outside the gene matches: 9. This CDR3 region has 15 residues. The CDR3 DNA is TGTGCCAGCAGCCCCGACAGGGCAGGGGATCAGCCCCAGCATTTT. Protein: CASSPDRAGDQPQHF.

This chain uses TRBV28 with TRBJ1-5; D is uncertain. The CDR3 runs to 11 residues. Germline CDR1 and CDR2: MDHEN and SYDVKM. Trimming took off 6 bases at V and 1 base at J, with 1 base between the two ends. The CDR3 loop reads CASRSNQPQHF. The CDR3 region has the DNA TGTGCCAGCAGAAGCAATCAGCCCCAGCATTTT.

The chain links TRBV30 to TRBJ2-1, with a weak D call TRBD2 (8 bases). V gave up 3 bases and J gave up 8 bases, with 20 bases separating them. From germline, CDR1 is GTSNPN and CDR2 SVGIG (reference sequence). The CDR3 spans 15 residues. The CDR3: CAWRGGGGTNYEQFF. The CDR3 nucleotides read TGTGCCTGGAGAGGGGGCGGGGGGACAAACTATGAGCAGTTCTTC.

As concerns this clonotype: One junction end disagrees with the germline gene, perhaps due to a read error. The chain joins TRBV7-7 to TRBJ2-1; D is undetermined. The germline gives CDR1 SSHAT, CDR2 FNYEAQ (reference sequence). This CDR3 comprises 13 residues. The CDR3 nucleotides read TGTGCTAGCAGCTTAGTACAGAACAATGAGCAGTTCTTC. Protein: CASSLVQNNEQFF.

The chain uses TRBV6-6 and TRBJ2-5; no clear D gene. Trimming pared 2 bases from V and 9 bases from J, leaving 4 bases between. The CDR3 length is 10 residues. Germline values: CDR1 MNHNY, CDR2 SVGAGI (reference sequence). The CDR3 DNA follows: TGTGCCAGCAGTTACCCGCCCCAGTACTTC. It codes for CASSYPPQYF.

This sequence joins TRBV10-2 and TRBJ1-1; no definite D call. CDR1 and CDR2 from the germline V gene are WSHSY and SAAADI. The CDR3 is made up of 12 amino acids. Between the trimmed V and J ends, which lost 6 bases and 4 bases, there was a span of 9 bases. The CDR3 loop reads CASSEDRTEAFF. The CDR3 nucleotides read TGCGCCAGCAGCGAGGATCGCACTGAAGCTTTCTTT.

The V gene is TRBV6-5, the J gene TRBJ2-5; TRBD2 might be the D (5 bases). V lost 6 bases to trimming and J lost 2 bases, with 16 bases between them. Per the germline V gene, CDR1 is MNHEY and CDR2 is SVGAGI. There are 15 residues in the CDR3. The chain's CDR3 is CASSLLYGKQETQYF. The CDR3 DNA follows: TGTGCCAGCAGCCTATTGTACGGGAAGCAAGAGACCCAGTACTTC.

This clonotype came up once. The chain employs TRBV5-1 and TRBJ2-1; D call uncertain. CDR3 size: 14 residues. Trimming left V 0 bases short and J 5 bases short, with 9 bases between. CDR1 and CDR2 (germline): SGHRS, YFSETQ. The chain's CDR3 is CASSLVGSHNEQFF. The CDR3, as DNA: TGCGCCAGCAGCTTGGTGGGTAGTCACAATGAGCAGTTCTTC.

The chain carries TRBV9 and TRBJ2-6; D might be TRBD1 or TRBD2, each matching 5 bases. V was cut by 0 bases and J by 0 bases, with 10 bases left in between. The CDR3 contains 17 residues. The germline V gene has CDR1 SGDLS and CDR2 YYNGEE. This CDR3 is CASSVGDGTSGANVLTF. The CDR3 nucleotides read TGTGCCAGCAGCGTAGGTGACGGGACCTCTGGGGCCAACGTCCTGACTTTC.

V is TRBV21-1 and J is TRBJ2-3; the table's TRBD1 call for D was not verified on the DNA. TRBV21-1 is designated a pseudogene. This CDR3 is 15 amino acids long. For the CDR3, the DNA is TGTGCCAGCAGCGAGACGAGGGGGCGCACAGATACGCAGTATTTT. It yields the protein CASSETRGRTDTQYF.

The genes are TRBV7-2 and TRBJ2-5; D is ambiguous. CDR3 length equals 13 residues. Per the germline V gene, CDR1 is SGHTA and CDR2 is FQGNSA. The germline V and J ends were trimmed by 6 bases and 5 bases, with 13 bases remaining between them. CDR3 protein: CASRRVGWETQYF. The CDR3 DNA sequence: TGTGCCAGCAGAAGGGTCGGGTGGGAGACCCAGTACTTC. Supplemented by reference TRBV7-2 and TRBJ2-5, the full variable domain reads GAGVSQSPSNKVTEKGKDVELRCDPISGHTALYWYRQSLGQGLEFLIYFQGNSAPDKSGLPSDRFSAERTGGSVSTLTIQRTQQEDSAVYLCASRRVGWETQYFGPGTRLLVL.

The chain employs TRBV15 and TRBJ2-7; 8 bases fit TRBD2. Germline CDR1 is LNHNV and CDR2 is YYDKDF (reference sequence). The CDR3 has 15 amino acids. Trimming at V came to 4 bases and at J to 4 bases, leaving 9 bases not matched to a gene. The CDR3 DNA sequence: TGTGCCACCAGCACGGGCGGGGGGATTGTATACGAGCAGTACTTC. Amino acid sequence: CATSTGGGIVYEQYF. Variable domain in full (rest from reference TRBV15 and TRBJ2-7): DAMVIQNPRYQVTQFGKPVTLSCSQTLNHNVMYWYQQKSSQAPKLLFHYYDKDFNNEADTPDNFQSRRPNTSFCFLDIRSPGLGDTAMYLCATSTGGGIVYEQYFGPGTRLTVT.

The rearrangement uses TRBV10-3 and TRBJ2-3; D not resolved. V shed 3 bases and J shed 2 bases, with 9 bases lying between them. CDR3 size: 14 residues. The germline V gene encodes CDR1 ENHRY and CDR2 SYGVKD. The CDR3 DNA sequence: TGTGCCATCAGTGAAGGGCAGGACACAGATACGCAGTATTTT. It yields the protein CAISEGQDTDTQYF.

The count of this clonotype is one. V usage is TRBV29-1 and J usage is TRBJ1-2, with TRBD1 matching 7 bases. CDR3 length: 13 amino acids. V lost 6 bases and J lost 0; bases outside the gene matches: 4. CDR1 and CDR2 (germline): SQVTM, ANQGSEA. This CDR3 is CSVQGVANYGYTF. The CDR3 DNA reads as TGCAGCGTCCAGGGGGTAGCTAACTATGGCTACACCTTC.

The V gene is TRBV9, the J gene TRBJ1-1; 9 bases are shared with TRBD1. After removal of 3 bases from V and 3 bases from J, the junction contained 6 bases not matched to a gene. The CDR3 totals 15 residues. The germline CDR1 and CDR2 sequences are SGDLS and YYNGEE. In DNA, the CDR3 is TGTGCCAGCAGCGAACAGGGGGCGCGGGACACTGAAGCTTTCTTT. It is translated as CASSEQGARDTEAFF.